This passage covers 17 T cell receptor beta chains from one sample sequenced in a study of cytomegalovirus exposure and HLA in healthy donors (dated by TCRdb to the late 2010s). Library preparation used the immunoSEQ multiplex PCR assay. The multiplex PCR relied on a mix of 60 forward primers for TCR Vbeta segments and 13 reverse primers for TCR Jbeta segments. TCRdb stores this immuneACCESS table with in-frame sequences only. Part of the clones is absent; in the studies checked, under half of the shortfall reflects unresolved V genes, and no reason is known for the rest. The sample data list some 120,000 clones, and 75% to 85% of these were observed just once. The ten largest clones represent roughly 2% of the sample. The sequencing sample was made of PBMCs. The receptors stem from a man between 18 and 35 years old in good health and CMV-seronegative.

This rearrangement joins TRBV5-1 to TRBJ2-1; D is perhaps TRBD2 (5 bases). The germline V and J ends were trimmed by 3 bases and 6 bases, with 10 bases remaining between them. Germline CDR1 is SGHRS and CDR2 is YFSETQ. The CDR3 consists of 13 residues. CDR3 coding DNA: TGCGCCAGCAGCTGGCTAGCAGGCAATGAGCAGTTCTTC. Its translation: CASSWLAGNEQFF.

V usage is TRBV28 and J usage is TRBJ2-7; TRBD2 matches 9 bases. This CDR3 is 15 amino acids long. The germline gives CDR1 MDHEN, CDR2 SYDVKM. The V gene end was trimmed by 1 base and the J gene end by 4 bases; junction bases not matched to a gene: 5. CDR3 sequence reads: CASSLYKTSGYEQYF. Here the CDR3 DNA reads TGTGCCAGCAGTTTATACAAGACTAGCGGATACGAGCAGTACTTC.

The chain links TRBV28 to TRBJ1-5; TRBD1 might be the D (5 bases). This CDR3 is 14 amino acids long. Trimming removed 2 bases from V and 6 bases from J, with 11 bases in between. CDR1 is MDHEN, CDR2 SYDVKM, per germline. CDR3: CASSLTGGSQPQHF. The CDR3 bases are TGTGCCAGCAGTTTAACCGGGGGAAGTCAGCCCCAGCATTTT.

This sequence joins TRBV12-5 and TRBJ2-3; 12 bases are shared with TRBD1. Germline V gene data show CDR1 as LGHNT and CDR2 as FRNRAP. The V segment lost 1 base and the J segment 4 bases; nucleotides outside the gene matches: 21. The CDR3 runs 22 residues. CDR3 in amino acids: CASGLAKWGQGAPGEGSDTQYF. The CDR3 nucleotides are TGTGCTAGTGGTTTGGCAAAGTGGGGACAGGGGGCGCCGGGGGAAGGTTCAGATACGCAGTATTTT.

This clone was found a few times. The chain uses TRBV7-8 and TRBJ2-5, with D tentatively TRBD2 (6 bases). The germline V gene encodes CDR1 SGHVS and CDR2 FQNEAQ. Trimming pared 5 bases from V and 2 bases from J, leaving 15 bases between. The CDR3 totals 15 residues. CDR3 in amino acids: CASSHLAKDQETQYF. The CDR3 DNA reads TGTGCCAGCAGCCACCTAGCGAAAGATCAAGAGACCCAGTACTTC.

The gene calls are TRBV5-1 and TRBJ2-2, with 9 bases matching TRBD2. J lost 5 bases, V lost 4 bases, and 12 bases had no gene match. The CDR3 is made up of 17 amino acids. Germline V gene data show CDR1 as SGHRS and CDR2 as YFSETQ. The CDR3 DNA reads as TGCGCCAGCAGCATCGGAAATAGCGGGAGTTATACCGGGGAGCTGTTTTTT. Amino acids: CASSIGNSGSYTGELFF.

The chain carries TRBV12-5 and TRBJ2-1; unclear D gene. The germline gives CDR1 LGHNT, CDR2 FRNRAP. With 6 bases removed from V and 6 bases from J, the gap between germline ends came to 6 bases. This CDR3 spans 11 amino acids. CDR3 loop: CASGFRNEQFF. The CDR3 nucleotides are TGTGCTAGTGGCTTTCGCAATGAGCAGTTCTTC.

This chain connects TRBV7-3 to TRBJ2-3; D ambiguous. Germline assignment: CDR1 SGHTA and CDR2 FQGTGA. V lost 0 bases and J 3 bases, leaving 10 bases between the germline ends. The CDR3 covers 15 residues. CDR3 sequence reads: CASSLTFRVTDTQYF. The CDR3 DNA reads TGTGCCAGCAGCTTAACGTTTCGGGTAACAGATACGCAGTATTTT. The full variable domain, completed using reference TRBV7-3 and TRBJ2-3, is GAGVSQTPSNKVTEKGKYVELRCDPISGHTALYWYRQSLGQGPEFLIYFQGTGAADDSGLPNDRFFAVRPEGSVSTLKIQRTERGDSAVYLCASSLTFRVTDTQYFGPGTRLTVL.

The chain is built from TRBV29-1 and TRBJ2-3, with D possibly being TRBD2 (7 bases). CDR3 length: 17 residues. Germline loops: CDR1 SQVTM, CDR2 ANQGSEA. V lost 6 bases and J 6 bases, leaving 28 bases between the germline ends. The CDR3 is CSVLGTPRGGGTDTQYF. The CDR3 DNA reads as TGCAGCGTCCTTGGGACCCCACGAGGGGGGGGTACGGATACGCAGTATTTT.

The chain is built from TRBV5-6 and TRBJ2-1, with D perhaps matching TRBD2 (6 bases). Germline CDR1 SGHDT, CDR2 YYEEEE. V was shortened by 4 bases and J by 0 bases, with 11 bases between the two germline ends. This CDR3 region has 15 residues. CDR3 bases: TGTGCCAGCAGCCGGGACTTAAGCTCCTACAATGAGCAGTTCTTC. Protein: CASSRDLSSYNEQFF.

This chain connects TRBV7-8 to TRBJ2-1; 9 bases fit TRBD2. The CDR3 is 18 residues long. J gave up 4 bases and V 3 bases, and 13 bases lay outside the gene matches. CDR1 SGHVS and CDR2 FQNEAQ come from the germline V gene. CDR3 in DNA: TGTGCCAGCAGCTTGTGGGGTAGCGGGAGTTCGGGGTACAATGAGCAGTTCTTC. Its translation is CASSLWGSGSSGYNEQFF.

The rearrangement uses TRBV28 and TRBJ2-1; 8 nucleotides line up with TRBD2. The CDR3 length is 17 residues. The V segment lost 7 bases and the J segment 3 bases; nucleotides outside the gene matches: 14. Germline V gene lookup returns CDR1 MDHEN and CDR2 SYDVKM. CDR3 residues: CASNPTLLGLGYNEQFF. The CDR3 nucleotides are TGTGCCAGCAACCCAACCCTCCTGGGACTAGGCTACAATGAGCAGTTCTTC.

V gene TRBV6-6 combines with J gene TRBJ1-5, with D hard to call. The CDR3 spans 14 residues. Deletions cut 3 bases from V and 5 bases from J, with 11 bases between. CDR1 and CDR2 (germline): MNHNY, SVGAGI (reference sequence). The CDR3 bases are TGTGCCAGCAGTTATTTCGGGGAACATCAGCCCCAGCATTTT. The encoded protein is CASSYFGEHQPQHF.

This clone was seen once. This rearrangement joins TRBV5-4 to TRBJ2-5; 9 bases align to TRBD1. This CDR3 comprises 14 residues. The V gene's germline CDR1 is SGHNT and CDR2 YYREEE (reference sequence). V was pared by 4 bases and J by 4 bases, with 5 bases of the junction left unmatched. The chain's CDR3 is CASSVQGAAETQYF. The CDR3 coding sequence is TGTGCCAGCAGCGTACAGGGGGCGGCAGAGACCCAGTACTTC.

This clone is classed as medium-sized. J is TRBJ2-7 and V is TRBV5-6, with a possible D match to TRBD2 (5 bases). V was cut by 0 bases and J by 4 bases, with 8 bases left in between. The V gene's germline CDR1 is SGHDT and CDR2 YYEEEE. This CDR3 comprises 13 residues. CDR3 residues: CASSLVWEYEQYV. The CDR3 DNA reads TGTGCCAGCAGCTTGGTCTGGGAGTACGAGCAGTACGTC.

This clone appeared a single time. The chain combines TRBV5-1 with TRBJ2-7, with a possible D match to TRBD1 (6 bases). V lost 1 base and J lost 6, with 14 bases in between. CDR1 SGHRS and CDR2 YFSETQ come from the germline V gene. The CDR3 totals 14 residues. CDR3 protein: CASSLTKGQSEQYF. DNA for the CDR3: TGCGCCAGCAGCTTGACCAAGGGACAAAGCGAGCAGTACTTC.

The CDR3 DNA sequence: TGTGCCAGCAGCTTGGGTTTGGCGGGAGGGGAATTATGGTACGAGCAGTACGTC. It encodes CASSLGLAGGELWYEQYV. The rearrangement uses TRBV11-2 and TRBJ2-7; the match to TRBD2 covers 9 bases. Looked up from germline, CDR1 is SGHAT and CDR2 is FQNNGV. This CDR3 has 18 residues. The V segment lost 3 bases and the J segment 4 bases; nucleotides outside the gene matches: 16.